This T cell receptor beta chain emerged from a study of T cells in Graves' hyperthyroidism and ophthalmopathy. Study-level points and caveats: In blood, most of the thyroid clonotypes expanded above 0.001 were also present.

Exclusion of a patient resulted from uncontrolled infection, other autoimmune disease, pregnancy or lactation. Clinical symptoms, serum thyroxine and TRAb, thyroid ultrasound and orbital computed tomography were used for the diagnoses. Template material for amplifying TCR beta CDR3 regions consisted of RNA transcripts. The TCR CDR3 first-round RT-PCR relied on the HTBI primer set. MiXCR, applied by TCRdb to the multiplex PCR reads, yields one record per CDR3 protein. The sample carries a few hundred thousand distinct CDR3 sequences, around 13% recorded once. This clonotype was recorded at least ten times. What it recognizes is unknown. Sequencing was performed on blood. The TCR sequence derives from a young woman with Graves' hyperthyroidism.

This chain's CDR3 is CSVVYLHTEAFF. CDR3 coding DNA: TGCAGCGTTGTTTACCTTCACACTGAAGCTTTCTTT. The rearrangement links TRBV29-1 to TRBJ1-1; no reliable D call. From germline, CDR1 is SQVTM and CDR2 ANQGSEA. There are 12 residues in the CDR3. Trimming pared 4 bases from V and 3 bases from J, leaving 9 bases between.